This section outlines one T cell receptor (beta chain) sequence together with its context. No antigen is known for it. The CDR3 runs to 16 residues. J was trimmed by 6 bases and V by 0 bases; bases with no gene match: 7. Germline V CDR1 and CDR2: SGDLS, YYNGEE. These data come from a study of T cell responses to AZD1222 COVID-19 vaccine. Findings and caveats of the study: Repertoires were obtained solely post-peak T cell response. Targets within unmutated variant regions were reportedly found for nearly half of spike-specific TCRs. Baseline testing showed seropositivity in only six AZD1222 recipients.

Generated by immunoSEQ multiplex PCR, the TCRdb table keeps only in-frame clones and is missing some. The data contain about 180,000 clones, about 90% of them singletons. This TCR came from an adult who received the MenACWY meningococcal vaccine as a control. This material consisted of peripheral blood, taken 28 days after the second dose of the MenACWY control vaccine. The V call is TRBV9, the J call TRBJ2-1, with 9 nucleotides matching TRBD2. The CDR3 coding sequence is TGTGCCAGCAGCGTAGGTGCGCGGGAGGGTAGCAATGAGCAGTTCTTC. Translating gives CASSVGAREGSNEQFF.